This entry features one T cell receptor beta chain sequence. TCRdb recomputed calls from the RT-PCR reads with MiXCR, one row per CDR3 protein. The sample holds about 680,000 distinct CDR3 sequences, approximately 15% seen once. With 3 bases removed from V and 4 bases from J, the gap between germline ends came to 10 bases. The CDR3 has 13 residues. The germline V gene has CDR1 MDHEN and CDR2 SYDVKM. The clonotype was recovered from a female donor in good health, serving as a healthy control. Input material: memory CD4+ T cells from blood. The rearrangement joins TRBV28 to TRBJ2-7; D is uncertain. CDR3 bases: TGTGCCAGCAGTTTCCAGCCTACGTACGAGCAGTACTTC. It yields the protein CASSFQPTYEQYF. The full variable domain, completed using reference TRBV28 and TRBJ2-7, is DVKVTQSSRYLVKRTGEKVFLECVQDMDHENMFWYRQDPGLGLRLIYFSYDVKMKEKGDIPEGYSVSREKKERFSLILESASTNQTSMYLCASSFQPTYEQYFGPGTRLTVT.